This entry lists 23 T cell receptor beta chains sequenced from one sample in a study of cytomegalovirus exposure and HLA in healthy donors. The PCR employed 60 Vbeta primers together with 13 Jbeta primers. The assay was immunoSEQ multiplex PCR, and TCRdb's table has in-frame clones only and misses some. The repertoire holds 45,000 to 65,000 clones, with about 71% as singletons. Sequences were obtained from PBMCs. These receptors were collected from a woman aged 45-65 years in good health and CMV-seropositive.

CDR3 region: CASSFGGKDYEQYF. DNA of the CDR3: TGTGCCAGCAGTTTTGGGGGGAAAGATTACGAGCAGTACTTC. The chain combines TRBV27 with TRBJ2-7, with TRBD2 as a possible D gene (6 bases). Trimming pared 3 bases from V and 4 bases from J, leaving 13 bases between. The CDR3 covers 14 residues. The germline V gene encodes CDR1 MNHEY and CDR2 SMNVEV (reference sequence).

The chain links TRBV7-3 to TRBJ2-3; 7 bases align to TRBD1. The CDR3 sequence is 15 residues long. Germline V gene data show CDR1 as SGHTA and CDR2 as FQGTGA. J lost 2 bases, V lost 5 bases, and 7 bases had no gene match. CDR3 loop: CASSPTGVYTDTQYF. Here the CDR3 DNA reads TGTGCCAGCAGCCCTACAGGGGTTTACACAGATACGCAGTATTTT.

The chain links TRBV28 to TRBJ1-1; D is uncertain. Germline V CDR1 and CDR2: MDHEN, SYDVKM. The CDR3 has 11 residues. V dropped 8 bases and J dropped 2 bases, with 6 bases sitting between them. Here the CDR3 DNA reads TGTGCCAGCGAGGTTAACACTGAAGCTTTCTTT. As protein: CASEVNTEAFF.

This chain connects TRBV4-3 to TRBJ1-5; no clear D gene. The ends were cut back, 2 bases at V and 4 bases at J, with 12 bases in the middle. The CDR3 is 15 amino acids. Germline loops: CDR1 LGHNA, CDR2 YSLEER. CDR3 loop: CASSQNKGGNQPQHF. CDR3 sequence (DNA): TGCGCCAGCAGCCAAAATAAGGGCGGGAATCAGCCCCAGCATTTT.

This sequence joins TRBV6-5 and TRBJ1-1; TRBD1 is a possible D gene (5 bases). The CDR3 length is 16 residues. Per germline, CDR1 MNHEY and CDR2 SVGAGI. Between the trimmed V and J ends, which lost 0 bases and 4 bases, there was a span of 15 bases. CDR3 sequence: CASSYSIGAGGTEAFF. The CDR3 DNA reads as TGTGCCAGCAGTTACTCGATAGGGGCCGGCGGCACTGAAGCTTTCTTT.

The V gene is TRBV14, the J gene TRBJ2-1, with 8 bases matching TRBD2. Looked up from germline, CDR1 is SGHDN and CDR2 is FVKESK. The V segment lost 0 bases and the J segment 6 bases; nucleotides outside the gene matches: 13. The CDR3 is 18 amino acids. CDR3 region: CASSQDLWDSGAPNEQFF. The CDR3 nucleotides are TGTGCCAGCAGCCAAGATCTTTGGGATAGCGGGGCCCCCAATGAGCAGTTCTTC.

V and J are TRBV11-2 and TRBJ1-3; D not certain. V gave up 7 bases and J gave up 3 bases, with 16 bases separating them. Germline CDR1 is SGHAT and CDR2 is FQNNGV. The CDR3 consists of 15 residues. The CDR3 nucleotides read TGTGCCAGCATCGAAGGAGACTCGATTGGAAACACCATATATTTT. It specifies CASIEGDSIGNTIYF.

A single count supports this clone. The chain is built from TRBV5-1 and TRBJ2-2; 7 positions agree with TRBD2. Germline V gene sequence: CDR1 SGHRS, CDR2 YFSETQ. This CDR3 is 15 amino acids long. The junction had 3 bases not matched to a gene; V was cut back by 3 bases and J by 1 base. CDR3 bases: TGCGCCAGCAGCTGGGAGGGCAGGAACACCGGGGAGCTGTTTTTT. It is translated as CASSWEGRNTGELFF.

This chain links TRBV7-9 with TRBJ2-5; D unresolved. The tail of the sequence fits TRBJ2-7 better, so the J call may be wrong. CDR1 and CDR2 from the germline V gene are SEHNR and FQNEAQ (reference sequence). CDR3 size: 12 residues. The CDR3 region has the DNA TGTGCCAGCAGCTCCGACGGGTACGAGCAGTACTTC. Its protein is CASSSDGYEQYF.

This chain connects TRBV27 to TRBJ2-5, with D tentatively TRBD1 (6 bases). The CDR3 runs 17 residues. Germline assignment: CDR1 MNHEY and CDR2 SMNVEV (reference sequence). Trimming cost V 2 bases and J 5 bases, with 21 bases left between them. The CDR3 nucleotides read TGTGCCAGCAGTTTAAGTGGGGACGGCCCGCAGGGGGAGACCCAGTACTTC. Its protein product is CASSLSGDGPQGETQYF.

CDR3 residues: CASSLAGGNQPQHF. CDR3 nucleotides: TGTGCCAGCAGCTTAGCGGGCGGCAATCAGCCCCAGCATTTT. The chain uses TRBV7-9 and TRBJ1-5, with D unresolved. Per the germline V gene, CDR1 is SEHNR and CDR2 is FQNEAQ (reference sequence). This CDR3 spans 14 amino acids. V was cut by 0 bases and J by 2 bases, with 5 bases left in between.

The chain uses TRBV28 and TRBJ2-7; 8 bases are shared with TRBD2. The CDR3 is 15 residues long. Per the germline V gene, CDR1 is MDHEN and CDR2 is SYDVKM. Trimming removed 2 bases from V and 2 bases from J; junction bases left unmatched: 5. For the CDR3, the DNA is TGTGCCAGCAGTTTACGCACTAGCGGTCCCTACGAGCAGTACTTC. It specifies CASSLRTSGPYEQYF.

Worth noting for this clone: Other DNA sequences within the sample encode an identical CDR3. CDR3 sequence (DNA): TGCGCCAGCAGCCAAGTACCAGGCAGGGACACTGAAGCTTTCTTT. Encoded protein: CASSQVPGRDTEAFF. The chain uses TRBV4-1 and TRBJ1-1; D possibly corresponds to TRBD1 (5 bases). Germline V gene sequence: CDR1 MGHRA, CDR2 YSYEKL. This CDR3 comprises 15 residues. The ends were cut back, 1 base at V and 3 bases at J, with 12 bases in the middle.

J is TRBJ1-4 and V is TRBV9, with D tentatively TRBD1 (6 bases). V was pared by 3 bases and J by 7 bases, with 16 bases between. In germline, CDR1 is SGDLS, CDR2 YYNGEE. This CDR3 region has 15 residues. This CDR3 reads CASSGRGGIGEKLFF. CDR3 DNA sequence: TGTGCCAGCAGCGGCAGGGGAGGGATCGGTGAAAAACTGTTTTTT.

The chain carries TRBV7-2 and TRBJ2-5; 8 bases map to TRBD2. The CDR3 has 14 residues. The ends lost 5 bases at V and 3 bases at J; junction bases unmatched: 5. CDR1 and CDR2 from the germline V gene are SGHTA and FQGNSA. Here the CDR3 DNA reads TGTGCCAGCAGCCTTAGCGGGGTGAAAGAGACCCAGTACTTC. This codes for CASSLSGVKETQYF.

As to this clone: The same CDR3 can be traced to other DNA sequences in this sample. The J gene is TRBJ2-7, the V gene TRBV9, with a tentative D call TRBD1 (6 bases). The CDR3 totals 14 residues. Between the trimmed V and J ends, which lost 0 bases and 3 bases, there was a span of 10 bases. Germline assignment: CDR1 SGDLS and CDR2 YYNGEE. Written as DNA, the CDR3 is TGTGCCAGCAGCGTAGGGGGGCTAAACTACGAGCAGTACTTC. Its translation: CASSVGGLNYEQYF.

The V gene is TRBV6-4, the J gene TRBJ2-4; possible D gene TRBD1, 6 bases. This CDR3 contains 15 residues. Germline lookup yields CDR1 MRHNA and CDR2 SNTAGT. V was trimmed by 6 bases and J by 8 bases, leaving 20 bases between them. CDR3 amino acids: CASRGACRLRDIQYF. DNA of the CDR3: TGTGCCAGCAGGGGGGCGTGCCGCCTCCGGGACATTCAGTACTTC.

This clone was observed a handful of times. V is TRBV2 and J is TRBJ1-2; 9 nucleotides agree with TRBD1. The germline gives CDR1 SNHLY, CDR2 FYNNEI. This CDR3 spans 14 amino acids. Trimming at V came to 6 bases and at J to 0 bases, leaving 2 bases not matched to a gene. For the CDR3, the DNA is TGTGCCAGCAGCAGGGACAGGGCTAACTATGGCTACACCTTC. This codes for CASSRDRANYGYTF.

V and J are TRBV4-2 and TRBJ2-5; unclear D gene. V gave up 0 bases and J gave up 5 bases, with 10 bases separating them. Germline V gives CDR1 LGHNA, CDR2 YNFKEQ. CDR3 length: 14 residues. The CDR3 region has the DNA TGTGCCAGCAGCCAAGAAATAGCTACGGAGACCCAGTACTTC. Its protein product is CASSQEIATETQYF.

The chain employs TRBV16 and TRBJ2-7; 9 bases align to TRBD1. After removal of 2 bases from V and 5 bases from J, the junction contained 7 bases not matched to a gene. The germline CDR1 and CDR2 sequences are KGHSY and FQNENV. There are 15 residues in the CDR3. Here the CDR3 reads CASSQRGTGSDEQYF. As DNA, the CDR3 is TGTGCCAGCAGCCAACGCGGGACAGGGTCCGACGAGCAGTACTTC.

This CDR3 is CASTLRLDGIQYF. DNA for the CDR3: TGTGCCAGCACCCTCCGACTAGATGGTATTCAGTACTTC. This chain uses TRBV28 with TRBJ2-4, with a weak D call TRBD2 (6 bases). Looked up from germline, CDR1 is MDHEN and CDR2 is SYDVKM. The CDR3 has 13 amino acids. Trimming cost V 7 bases and J 10 bases, with 17 bases left between them.

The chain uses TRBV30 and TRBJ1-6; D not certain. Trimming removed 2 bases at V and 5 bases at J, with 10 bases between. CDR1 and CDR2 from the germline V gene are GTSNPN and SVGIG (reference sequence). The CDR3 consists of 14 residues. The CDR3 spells CAWSRGGDNSPLHF. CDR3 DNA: TGTGCCTGGAGTCGGGGAGGAGATAATTCACCCCTCCACTTT.

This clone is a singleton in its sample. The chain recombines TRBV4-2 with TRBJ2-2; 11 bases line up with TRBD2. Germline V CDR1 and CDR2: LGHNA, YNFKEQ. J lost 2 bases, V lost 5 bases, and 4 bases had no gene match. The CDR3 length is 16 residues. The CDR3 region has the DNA TGTGCCAGCAGCACTGGGACTAGCGGTAACACCGGGGAGCTGTTTTTT. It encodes CASSTGTSGNTGELFF.